The entry below describes one TCR beta chain. Germline V gene data show CDR1 as DFQATT and CDR2 as SNEGSKA (reference sequence). Trimming removed 5 bases at V and 9 bases at J, with 20 bases between. The CDR3 is 13 residues long. One entry per CDR3 protein, called by TCRdb with MiXCR from the PCR reads. The table shows about 630,000 distinct CDR3 sequences, with around 25% occurring only once. This sample was included in a study of molecular identifiers for immune sequencing clone quantification. The source material was naive CD8+ T cells from blood, with Jurkat cell RNA spiked in. Subset of the sample: FACS-sorted CD8+CD4-CCR7+CD45RA+ naive T cells. The rearrangement links TRBV20-1 to TRBJ2-7; D is unclear. The TCR originated in a human donor in good health. Some libraries in this study had Jurkat cell RNA spiked in. The CDR3 nucleotides read TGCAGTGCTCGCGCCCCCGTCGGGTCCGCGCAGTACTTC. It yields the protein CSARAPVGSAQYF.